Included here is one T cell receptor beta chain sequence, with context. Researchers made the TCR library from RNA that was extracted from PBMCs. MiXCR, applied by TCRdb to the reads, yields one record per CDR3 protein. The table lists roughly 840 distinct CDR3 sequences, around 80% of them singletons. The CDR3 has 15 amino acids. This entry comes from a study of regulatory T cells in long-lasting Graves disease. The source material was peripheral blood mononuclear cells (PBMCs), sampled with antithyroid drug treatment, in newly diagnosed or persistent Graves disease (not recorded which). This TCR came from a female donor with Graves disease. The chain uses TRBV21-1 and TRBJ1-1; the table assigns TRBD1, which was not confirmed against the DNA. TRBV21-1 is designated a pseudogene. CDR3 loop: CASSRENGGNTEAFF. CDR3 coding DNA: TGTGCCAGCAGCAGGGAGAATGGGGGAAACACTGAAGCTTTCTTT.